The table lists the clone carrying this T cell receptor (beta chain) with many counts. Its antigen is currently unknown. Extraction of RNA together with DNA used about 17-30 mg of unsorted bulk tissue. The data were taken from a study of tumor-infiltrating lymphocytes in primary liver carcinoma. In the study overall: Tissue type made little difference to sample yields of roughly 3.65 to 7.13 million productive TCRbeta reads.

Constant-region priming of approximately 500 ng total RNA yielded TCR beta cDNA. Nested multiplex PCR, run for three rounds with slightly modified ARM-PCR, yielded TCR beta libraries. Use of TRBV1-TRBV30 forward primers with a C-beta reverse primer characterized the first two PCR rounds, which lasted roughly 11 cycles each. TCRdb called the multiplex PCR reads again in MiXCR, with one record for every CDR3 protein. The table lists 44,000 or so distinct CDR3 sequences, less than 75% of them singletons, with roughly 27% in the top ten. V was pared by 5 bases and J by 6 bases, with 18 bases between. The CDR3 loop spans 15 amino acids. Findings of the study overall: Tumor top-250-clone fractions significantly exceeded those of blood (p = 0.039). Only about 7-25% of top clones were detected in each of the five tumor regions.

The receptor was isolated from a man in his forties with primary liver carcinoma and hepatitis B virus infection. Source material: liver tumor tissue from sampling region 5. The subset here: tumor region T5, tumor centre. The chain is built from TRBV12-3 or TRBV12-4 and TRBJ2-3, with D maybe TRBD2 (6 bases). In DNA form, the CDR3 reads TGTGCCAGCAGTCCTGGAGGACTACTGGGGGATACGCAGTATTTT. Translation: CASSPGGLLGDTQYF.